The clone carrying this T cell receptor (beta chain) was counted at least ten times. Its antigen is still unknown. This sample was taken from a study of Graves' ophthalmopathy and Graves' hyperthyroidism. Points from the study as a whole: Blood also carried most expanded thyroid clonotypes exceeding 0.001 frequency.

Scientists amplified the TCR beta CDR3 regions from RNA transcripts. An initial RT-PCR round employing HTBI primers preceded a second-round multiplex PCR. One entry per CDR3 protein results from TCRdb running MiXCR on the multiplex PCR reads. The sample yields more than 300,000 distinct CDR3 sequences, about a sixth seen once. Ages of hyperthyroidism patients ran from 18 to 65, and their diagnoses were new, under 2 months' duration. Clinical symptoms, serum thyroxine, TRAb, thyroid ultrasound and orbital computed tomography formed the basis of diagnosis. The source of the PBMCs was less than 12 ml of fresh peripheral blood. This TCR was sampled from an adult woman with stable Graves' hyperthyroidism. Material for sequencing was peripheral blood.

Written as DNA, the CDR3 is TGTGCCAGCAGTCCCGGACAGGGTCTGAACGAGCAGTACTTC. Amino acid sequence: CASSPGQGLNEQYF. This rearrangement joins TRBV27 to TRBJ2-7, with 8 bases lining up with TRBD1. CDR1 and CDR2 from the germline V gene are MNHEY and SMNVEV (reference sequence). The J segment lost 5 bases and the V segment lost 5 bases, leaving 8 bases of the junction unmatched. There are 14 residues in the CDR3.